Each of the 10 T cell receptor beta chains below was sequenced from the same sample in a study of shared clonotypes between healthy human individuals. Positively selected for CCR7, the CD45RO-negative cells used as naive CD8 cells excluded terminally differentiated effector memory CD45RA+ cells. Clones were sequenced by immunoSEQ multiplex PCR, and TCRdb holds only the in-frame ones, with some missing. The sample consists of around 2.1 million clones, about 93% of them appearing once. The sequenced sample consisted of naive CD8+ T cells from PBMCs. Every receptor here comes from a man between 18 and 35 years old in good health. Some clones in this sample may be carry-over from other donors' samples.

The CDR3 sequence: CASTPGGYYEQYF. CDR3 nucleotide sequence: TGTGCCAGCACCCCCGGGGGATACTACGAGCAGTACTTC. The rearrangement uses TRBV28 and TRBJ2-7; possibly TRBD2 for D (6 bases). V dropped 7 bases and J dropped 3 bases, with 13 bases sitting between them. This CDR3 region has 13 residues. Germline V lookup: CDR1 MDHEN, CDR2 SYDVKM.

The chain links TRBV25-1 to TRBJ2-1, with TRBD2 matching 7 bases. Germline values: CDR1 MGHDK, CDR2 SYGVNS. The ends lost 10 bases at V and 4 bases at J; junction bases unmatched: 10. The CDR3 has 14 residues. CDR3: CATGPAGEYNEQFF. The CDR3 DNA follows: TGTGCCACCGGCCCGGCGGGAGAATACAATGAGCAGTTCTTC.

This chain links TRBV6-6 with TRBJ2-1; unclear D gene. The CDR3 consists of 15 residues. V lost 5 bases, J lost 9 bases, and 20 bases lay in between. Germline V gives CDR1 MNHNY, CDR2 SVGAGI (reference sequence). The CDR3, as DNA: TGTGCCAGCAGTCCTCGAAGTCCCCCTGAGGTTGAGCAGTTCTTC. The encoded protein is CASSPRSPPEVEQFF.

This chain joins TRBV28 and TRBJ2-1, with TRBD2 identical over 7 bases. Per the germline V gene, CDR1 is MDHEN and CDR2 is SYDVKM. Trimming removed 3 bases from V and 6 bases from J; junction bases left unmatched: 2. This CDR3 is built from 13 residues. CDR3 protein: CASSLGEGNEQFF. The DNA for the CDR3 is TGTGCCAGCAGTTTGGGGGAGGGCAATGAGCAGTTCTTC.

As DNA, the CDR3 is TGTGCCAGCAGCCCAAGTCCGGACAGGGGCGCCACTGAAGCTTTCTTT. As protein: CASSPSPDRGATEAFF. The chain recombines TRBV7-9 with TRBJ1-1; 9 bases fit TRBD1. The CDR3 covers 16 residues. Per germline, CDR1 SEHNR and CDR2 FQNEAQ (reference sequence). The trim removed 5 bases at V and 4 bases at J, leaving 11 bases unmatched.

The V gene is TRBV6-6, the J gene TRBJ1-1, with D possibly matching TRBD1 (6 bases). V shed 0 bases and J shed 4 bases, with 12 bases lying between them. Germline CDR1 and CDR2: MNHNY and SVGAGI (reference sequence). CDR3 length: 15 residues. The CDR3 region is CASSYSGGAGTEAFF. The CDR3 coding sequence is TGTGCCAGCAGTTACTCGGGGGGCGCAGGCACTGAAGCTTTCTTT.

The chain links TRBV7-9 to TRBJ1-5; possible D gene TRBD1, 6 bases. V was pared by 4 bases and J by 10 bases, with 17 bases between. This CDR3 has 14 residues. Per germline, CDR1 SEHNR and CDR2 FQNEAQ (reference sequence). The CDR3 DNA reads TGTGCCAGCAGCTCAGAGGACAGAACCGGTCCCCAGCATTTT. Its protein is CASSSEDRTGPQHF.

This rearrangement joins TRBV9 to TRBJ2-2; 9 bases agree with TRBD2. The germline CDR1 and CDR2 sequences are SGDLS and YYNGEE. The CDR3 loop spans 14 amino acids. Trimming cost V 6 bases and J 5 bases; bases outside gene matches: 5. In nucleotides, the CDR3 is TGTGCCAGCACCCGCGGGAGGGGGACCGGGGAGCTGTTTTTT. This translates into CASTRGRGTGELFF.

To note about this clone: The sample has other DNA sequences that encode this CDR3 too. The DNA of the CDR3 is TGCAGCGTTGTAATGGGGTATGGCTACACCTTC. It specifies CSVVMGYGYTF. The gene calls are TRBV29-1 and TRBJ1-2; D is unresolved. The CDR3 has 11 residues. V was shortened by 4 bases and J by 5 bases, with 8 bases between the two germline ends. Germline-derived CDR1 and CDR2 are SQVTM and ANQGSEA. Looking up the rest from reference TRBV29-1 and TRBJ1-2 gives the full variable domain: SAVISQKPSRDICQRGTSLTIQCQVDSQVTMMFWYRQQPGQSLTLIATANQGSEATYESGFVIDKFPISRPNLTFSTLTVSNMSPEDSSIYLCSVVMGYGYTFGSGTRLTVV.

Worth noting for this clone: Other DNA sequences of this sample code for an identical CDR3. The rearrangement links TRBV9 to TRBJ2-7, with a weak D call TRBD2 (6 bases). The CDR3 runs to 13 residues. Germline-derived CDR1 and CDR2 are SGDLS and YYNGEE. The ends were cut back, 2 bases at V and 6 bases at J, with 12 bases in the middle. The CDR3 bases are TGTGCCAGCAGCGTGGGGGGAGGAGGCGAGCAGTACTTC. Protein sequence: CASSVGGGGEQYF. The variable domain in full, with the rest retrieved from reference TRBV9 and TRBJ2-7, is DSGVTQTPKHLITATGQRVTLRCSPRSGDLSVYWYQQSLDQGLQFLIQYYNGEERAKGNILERFSAQQFPDLHSELNLSSLELGDSALYFCASSVGGGGEQYFGPGTRLTVT.